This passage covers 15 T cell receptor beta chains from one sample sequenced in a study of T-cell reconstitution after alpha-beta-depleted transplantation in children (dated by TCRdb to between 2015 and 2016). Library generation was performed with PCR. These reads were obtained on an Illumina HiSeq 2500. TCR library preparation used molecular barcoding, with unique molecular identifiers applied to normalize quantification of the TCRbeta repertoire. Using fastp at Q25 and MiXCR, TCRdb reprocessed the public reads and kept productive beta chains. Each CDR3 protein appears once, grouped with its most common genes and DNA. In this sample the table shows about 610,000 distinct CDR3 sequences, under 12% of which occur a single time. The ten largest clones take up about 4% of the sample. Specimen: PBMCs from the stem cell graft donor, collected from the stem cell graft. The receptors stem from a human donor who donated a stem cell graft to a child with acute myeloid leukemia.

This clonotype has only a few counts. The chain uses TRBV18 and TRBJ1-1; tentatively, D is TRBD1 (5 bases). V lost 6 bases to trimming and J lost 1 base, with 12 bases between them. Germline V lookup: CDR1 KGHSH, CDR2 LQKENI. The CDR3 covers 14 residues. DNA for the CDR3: TGTGCCAGCTCCCCTAAGGACAAGAACACTGAAGCTTTCTTT. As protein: CASSPKDKNTEAFF.

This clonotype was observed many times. The CDR3 sequence: CASSLGRQGSRTEAFF. The CDR3 bases are TGTGCCAGCAGTTTAGGACGGCAGGGGAGTCGCACTGAAGCTTTCTTT. The chain links TRBV28 to TRBJ1-1; weak D call: TRBD1 (6 bases). This CDR3 spans 16 amino acids. V was shortened by 2 bases and J by 4 bases, with 17 bases between the two germline ends. Germline V gene lookup returns CDR1 MDHEN and CDR2 SYDVKM.

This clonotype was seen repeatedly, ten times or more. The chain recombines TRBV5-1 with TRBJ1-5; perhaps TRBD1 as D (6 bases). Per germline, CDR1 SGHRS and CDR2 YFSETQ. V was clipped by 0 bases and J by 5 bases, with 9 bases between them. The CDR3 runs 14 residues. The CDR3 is CASSLGTGHQPQHF. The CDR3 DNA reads TGCGCCAGCAGCTTGGGTACAGGGCATCAGCCCCAGCATTTT.

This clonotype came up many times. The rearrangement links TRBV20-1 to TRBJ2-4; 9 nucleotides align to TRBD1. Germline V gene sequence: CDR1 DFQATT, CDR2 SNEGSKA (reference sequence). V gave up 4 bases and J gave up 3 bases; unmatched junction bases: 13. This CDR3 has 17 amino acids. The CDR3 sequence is CSAMGQGLGKGKNIQYF. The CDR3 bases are TGCAGTGCTATGGGACAGGGCTTGGGGAAGGGCAAAAACATTCAGTACTTC.

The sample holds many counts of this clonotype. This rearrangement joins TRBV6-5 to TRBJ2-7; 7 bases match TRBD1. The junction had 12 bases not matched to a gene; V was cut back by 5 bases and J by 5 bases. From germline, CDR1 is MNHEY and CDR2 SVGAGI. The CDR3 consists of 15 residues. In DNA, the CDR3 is TGTGCCAGCAGTATCGACAGGGTTGGTCGTGACGAGCAGTACTTC. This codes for CASSIDRVGRDEQYF.

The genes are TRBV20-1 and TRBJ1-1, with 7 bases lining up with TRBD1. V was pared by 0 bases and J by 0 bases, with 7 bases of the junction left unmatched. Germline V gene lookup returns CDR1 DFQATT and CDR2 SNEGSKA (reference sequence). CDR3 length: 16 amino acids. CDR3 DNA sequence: TGCAGTGCTAGAGACGGGGGACAGCGTCTGAACACTGAAGCTTTCTTT. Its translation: CSARDGGQRLNTEAFF.

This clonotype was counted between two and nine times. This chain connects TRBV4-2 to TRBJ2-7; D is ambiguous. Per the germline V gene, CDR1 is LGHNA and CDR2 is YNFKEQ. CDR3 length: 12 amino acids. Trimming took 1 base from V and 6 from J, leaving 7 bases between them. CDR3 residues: CASSQGGIEQYF. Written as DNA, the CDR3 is TGTGCCAGCAGCCAAGGTGGAATCGAGCAGTACTTC.

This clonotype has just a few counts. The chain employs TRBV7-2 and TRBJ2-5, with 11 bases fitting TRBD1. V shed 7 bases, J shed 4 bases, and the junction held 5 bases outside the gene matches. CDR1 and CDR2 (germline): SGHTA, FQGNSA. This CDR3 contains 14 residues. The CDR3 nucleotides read TGTGCCAGCACCATGGACAGGGGGCGAGAGACCCAGTACTTC. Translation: CASTMDRGRETQYF. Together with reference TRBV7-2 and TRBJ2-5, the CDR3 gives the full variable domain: GAGVSQSPSNKVTEKGKDVELRCDPISGHTALYWYRQSLGQGLEFLIYFQGNSAPDKSGLPSDRFSAERTGGSVSTLTIQRTQQEDSAVYLCASTMDRGRETQYFGPGTRLLVL.

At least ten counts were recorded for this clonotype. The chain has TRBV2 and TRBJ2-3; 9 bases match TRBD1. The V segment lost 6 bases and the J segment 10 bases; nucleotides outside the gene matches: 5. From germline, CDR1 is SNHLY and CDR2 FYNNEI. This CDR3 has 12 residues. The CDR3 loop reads CASRYRDRAQYF. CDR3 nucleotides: TGTGCCAGCAGGTACCGGGACAGGGCGCAGTATTTT.

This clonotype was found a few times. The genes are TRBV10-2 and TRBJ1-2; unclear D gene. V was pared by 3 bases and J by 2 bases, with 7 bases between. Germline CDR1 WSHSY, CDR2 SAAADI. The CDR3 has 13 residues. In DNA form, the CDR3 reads TGCGCCAGCAGTGACGGGATCAACTATGGCTACACCTTC. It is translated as CASSDGINYGYTF.

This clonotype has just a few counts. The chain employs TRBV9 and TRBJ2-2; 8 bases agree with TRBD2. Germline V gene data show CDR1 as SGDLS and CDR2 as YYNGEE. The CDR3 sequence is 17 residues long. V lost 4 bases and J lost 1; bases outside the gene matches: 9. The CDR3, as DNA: TGTGCCAGCAGCCCCCGTGGGAGCGGGAGGAACACCGGGGAGCTGTTTTTT. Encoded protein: CASSPRGSGRNTGELFF.

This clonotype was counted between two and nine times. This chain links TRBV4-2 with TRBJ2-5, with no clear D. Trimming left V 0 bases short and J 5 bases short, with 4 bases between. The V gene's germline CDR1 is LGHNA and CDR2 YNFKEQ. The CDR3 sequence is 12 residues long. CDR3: CASSQEAETQYF. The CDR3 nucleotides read TGTGCCAGCAGCCAAGAAGCTGAGACCCAGTACTTC.

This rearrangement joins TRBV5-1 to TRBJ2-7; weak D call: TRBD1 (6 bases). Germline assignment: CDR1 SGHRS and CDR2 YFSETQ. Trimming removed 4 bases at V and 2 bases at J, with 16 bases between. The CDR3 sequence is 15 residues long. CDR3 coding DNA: TGCGCCAGCAGCCGTCAGGGTTCAGGGGCCTACGAGCAGTACTTC. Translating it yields CASSRQGSGAYEQYF.

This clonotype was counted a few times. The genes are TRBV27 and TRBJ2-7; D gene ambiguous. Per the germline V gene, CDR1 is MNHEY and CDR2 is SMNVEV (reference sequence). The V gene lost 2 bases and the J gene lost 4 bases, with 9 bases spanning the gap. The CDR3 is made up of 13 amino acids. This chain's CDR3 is CASSLRSKYEQYF. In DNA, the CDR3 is TGTGCCAGCAGTTTAAGGTCGAAGTACGAGCAGTACTTC.

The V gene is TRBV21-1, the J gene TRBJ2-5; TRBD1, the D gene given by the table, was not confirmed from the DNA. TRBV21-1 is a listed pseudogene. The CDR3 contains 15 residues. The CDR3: CASSKGGQGQGTQYF. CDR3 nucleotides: TGTGCCAGCAGCAAGGGGGGGCAGGGTCAGGGGACCCAGTACTTC.